This T cell receptor beta chain was recorded in a study of blood T cell repertoires in COVID-19. In the original analysis: Amplification from reference gene primers served as the basis for estimated nucleated cell counts. Some clones are missing from TCRdb's copy, which holds only in-frame ones; the method was immunoSEQ multiplex PCR. Clonal size and the V and J genes are those of that table, whereas D and trimming came from the DNA. The table lists fewer than 400,000 clones, 85% of them singletons. Looked up from germline, CDR1 is MDHEN and CDR2 is SYDVKM. This CDR3 has 16 residues. Losses at the gene ends were 5 bases for V and 0 bases for J; bases not matched to a gene: 7. A case of COVID-19 had been met by exposed participants within 2 weeks before study entry.

The sample comprised PBMCs or T cells enriched from blood (not recorded which). This receptor was obtained from a woman younger than 45 who had been exposed to COVID-19. The rearrangement links TRBV28 to TRBJ2-7; 10 bases are a match to TRBD1. CDR3 in amino acids: CASSTPGQGISYEQYF. The CDR3 nucleotides read TGTGCCAGCAGTACGCCGGGACAGGGGATCTCCTACGAGCAGTACTTC.